Presented here are 25 T cell receptor beta chains from one specimen sequenced in a study of identical twins. TCRdb redid the calling of the 5' RACE reads with MiXCR, one entry per CDR3 protein. The repertoire holds some 560,000 distinct CDR3 sequences, with approximately 10% as singletons. The data also belong to a second study, concerning yellow fever vaccine responses in identical twins.

The sample consisted of PBMCs. The receptors were sampled from a woman in her late teens or twenties in good health.

This clonotype was detected many times. The chain couples TRBV7-3 to TRBJ1-2; 9 bases fit TRBD1. The V gene end was trimmed by 5 bases and the J gene end by 6 bases; junction bases not matched to a gene: 4. This CDR3 spans 13 amino acids. Germline CDR1 is SGHTA and CDR2 is FQGTGA. CDR3 amino acids: CASSPRTGDGYTF. CDR3 coding DNA: TGTGCCAGCAGCCCCCGGACAGGGGATGGCTACACCTTC.

The chain employs TRBV10-3 and TRBJ2-7; 12 bases align to TRBD2. V dropped 4 bases and J dropped 7; count of bases not matched to a gene: 8. CDR1 is ENHRY, CDR2 SYGVKD, per germline. This CDR3 is built from 15 residues. This CDR3 reads CAISGTSGRPWEQYF. CDR3 coding DNA: TGTGCCATCAGTGGCACTAGCGGGAGGCCTTGGGAGCAGTACTTC.

A note on this clonotype: This may be a read error: a much more frequent sequence differs by one nucleotide. The rearrangement uses TRBV5-6 and TRBJ2-3; 8 bases align to TRBD1. The germline V gene encodes CDR1 SGHDT and CDR2 YYEEEE. The CDR3 covers 15 residues. The chain's CDR3 is CASSHADRVTGTQYF. Here the CDR3 DNA reads TGTGCCAGCAGCCATGCGGACAGGGTCACAGGTACGCAGTATTTT.

The chain's CDR3 is CSVVLADYNEQFF. The CDR3 nucleotides are TGCAGCGTTGTTTTAGCGGACTACAATGAGCAGTTCTTC. The chain joins TRBV29-1 to TRBJ2-1, with a tentative D call TRBD2 (6 bases). The germline V and J ends were trimmed by 4 bases and 3 bases, with 10 bases remaining between them. CDR1 and CDR2 (germline): SQVTM, ANQGSEA. CDR3 length: 13 amino acids.

The gene calls are TRBV29-1 and TRBJ2-3; TRBD2 aligns across 11 bases. The CDR3 totals 13 residues. After removal of 7 bases from V and 3 bases from J, the junction contained 3 bases not matched to a gene. In germline, CDR1 is SQVTM, CDR2 ANQGSEA. This CDR3 reads CSGLAGLTDTQYF. CDR3 DNA: TGCAGCGGACTAGCGGGGTTGACAGATACGCAGTATTTT.

This clonotype was detected ten times or more. V and J are TRBV5-6 and TRBJ2-1; D is unresolved. The CDR3 consists of 14 residues. The germline V gene has CDR1 SGHDT and CDR2 YYEEEE. Trimming shortened V by 1 base and J by 4 bases, and 9 bases separated the two germline ends. CDR3 coding DNA: TGTGCCAGCAGCTTGATAGGGCGGTACAATGAGCAGTTCTTC. Translation gives CASSLIGRYNEQFF.

This clonotype occurred a few times. The chain combines TRBV7-8 with TRBJ2-3, with 10 bases that match TRBD2. Losses at the gene ends were 5 bases for V and 0 bases for J; bases not matched to a gene: 11. This CDR3 is 18 amino acids long. The germline gives CDR1 SGHVS, CDR2 FQNEAQ. The CDR3: CASSVGLARLSSTDTQYF. CDR3 nucleotide sequence: TGTGCCAGCAGCGTGGGACTAGCGCGACTAAGTAGCACAGATACGCAGTATTTT.

In this sample, this clonotype turned up a few times. V and J are TRBV9 and TRBJ2-1; 7 bases align to TRBD1. J lost 8 bases, V lost 0 bases, and 17 bases had no gene match. CDR3 length: 18 residues. Germline CDR1 reads SGDLS; CDR2 reads YYNGEE. Here the CDR3 DNA reads TGTGCCAGCAGCGTAGGCAGGGGGACCCTCGTAAAGACCGATGAGCAGTTCTTC. It translates to CASSVGRGTLVKTDEQFF.

This clonotype was counted at least ten times. The rearrangement links TRBV4-3 to TRBJ2-3, with 9 bases lining up with TRBD1. V gave up 2 bases and J gave up 4 bases; unmatched junction bases: 4. Germline V gene sequence: CDR1 LGHNA, CDR2 YSLEER. The CDR3 is 15 residues long. The CDR3 DNA reads TGCGCCAGCAGCCAAAACACAGGGGGCGCAGATACGCAGTATTTT. Translating it yields CASSQNTGGADTQYF.

This clonotype was seen ten or more times. The CDR3 sequence: CASASYYEQYF. The CDR3 nucleotides read TGTGCCAGCGCCAGTTACTACGAGCAGTACTTC. The chain links TRBV12-3 or TRBV12-4 to TRBJ2-7; no reliable D call. The CDR3 is made up of 11 amino acids. V lost 8 bases and J 3 bases, leaving 8 bases between the germline ends.

V usage is TRBV7-2 and J usage is TRBJ2-7; the match to TRBD2 covers 8 bases. Germline CDR1 is SGHTA and CDR2 is FQGNSA. The CDR3 has 16 amino acids. Trimming took 6 bases from V and 2 from J; bases not matched to a gene: 12. CDR3 residues: CASSPTGGAQTYEQYF. CDR3 in DNA: TGTGCCAGCAGTCCCACCGGGGGGGCTCAGACCTACGAGCAGTACTTC.

This rearrangement joins TRBV5-5 to TRBJ2-5; 7 bases are shared with TRBD2. V trimming: 4 bases; J trimming: 5 bases; junction bases outside the gene matches: 5. Germline values: CDR1 SGHKS, CDR2 YYEKEE (reference sequence). The CDR3 length is 13 residues. CDR3 bases: TGTGCCAGCAGCCAAGCGGGGATTGAGACCCAGTACTTC. Encoded protein: CASSQAGIETQYF. The whole variable domain, filled in from reference TRBV5-5 and TRBJ2-5, reads DAGVTQSPTHLIKTRGQQVTLRCSPISGHKSVSWYQQVLGQGPQFIFQYYEKEERGRGNFPDRFSARQFPNYSSELNVNALLLGDSALYLCASSQAGIETQYFGPGTRLLVL.

The genes are TRBV12-3 or TRBV12-4 and TRBJ2-3; no firm D call. V gave up 5 bases and J gave up 3 bases, with 6 bases separating them. The CDR3 contains 12 residues. CDR3 sequence (DNA): TGTGCCAGCAGTCAAGAGACAGATACGCAGTATTTT. It is translated as CASSQETDTQYF.

This clonotype appeared many times. The J gene is TRBJ2-7, the V gene TRBV7-9, with D unresolved. Germline V lookup: CDR1 SEHNR, CDR2 FQNEAQ (reference sequence). The CDR3 has 12 residues. V lost 1 base to trimming and J lost 6 bases, with 7 bases between them. The CDR3 coding sequence is TGTGCCAGCAGCTTAGAAGGTACCGAGCAGTACTTC. Encoded protein: CASSLEGTEQYF.

This clonotype has only a few counts. The chain is built from TRBV6-1 and TRBJ2-5, with 7 bases matching TRBD1. With 6 bases clipped from V and 2 bases from J, the junction kept 6 bases outside the gene matches. Germline assignment: CDR1 MNHNS and CDR2 SASEGT. This CDR3 has 14 residues. The CDR3 loop reads CASRSGQIQETQYF. In DNA, the CDR3 is TGTGCCAGCAGGTCGGGACAGATACAAGAGACCCAGTACTTC.

This chain uses TRBV20-1 with TRBJ1-5, with 10 bases matching TRBD1. Trimming took 2 bases from V and 7 from J; bases not matched to a gene: 8. Germline CDR1 reads DFQATT; CDR2 reads SNEGSKA (reference sequence). The length of the CDR3 is 15 residues. CDR3 sequence reads: CSARRGQGVVQPQHF. Written as DNA, the CDR3 is TGCAGTGCTAGACGCGGACAGGGGGTCGTACAGCCCCAGCATTTT.

The V gene is TRBV10-3, the J gene TRBJ2-3, with 10 positions matching TRBD2. The CDR3 has 15 residues. The V gene end was trimmed by 6 bases and the J gene end by 4 bases; junction bases not matched to a gene: 7. From germline, CDR1 is ENHRY and CDR2 SYGVKD. The CDR3 is CAIREREGGADTQYF. CDR3 sequence (DNA): TGTGCCATCAGGGAGCGGGAGGGCGGTGCAGATACGCAGTATTTT.

This clonotype was seen more than once but under ten times. The rearrangement uses TRBV7-6 and TRBJ2-6; D uncertain. The CDR3 length is 18 residues. From germline, CDR1 is SGHVS and CDR2 FNYEAQ. The V end was cut by 0 bases, the J end by 1 base, with 13 bases between. DNA for the CDR3: TGTGCCAGCAGCTTAGCCGGCGTCCTCTCATCTGGGGCCAACGTCCTGACTTTC. Protein sequence: CASSLAGVLSSGANVLTF.

The chain uses TRBV12-3 or TRBV12-4 and TRBJ2-2; TRBD1 agrees at 8 bases. The CDR3 loop spans 16 amino acids. The V gene end was trimmed by 5 bases and the J gene end by 2 bases; junction bases not matched to a gene: 7. The CDR3, as DNA: TGTGCCAGCAGTCCCCACGGACAGGGCAACACCGGGGAGCTGTTTTTT. Its protein is CASSPHGQGNTGELFF.

The rearrangement links TRBV25-1 to TRBJ2-6; D unclear. The V and J ends lost 3 bases and 0 bases respectively, with 15 bases between them. Germline V gene data show CDR1 as MGHDK and CDR2 as SYGVNS. The CDR3 sequence is 18 residues long. DNA for the CDR3: TGTGCCAGCAGTGAGCGGACGAAGGTTCACTCTGGGGCCAACGTCCTGACTTTC. Amino acid sequence: CASSERTKVHSGANVLTF. The variable domain in full, with the rest retrieved from reference TRBV25-1 and TRBJ2-6, is EADIYQTPRYLVIGTGKKITLECSQTMGHDKMYWYQQDPGMELHLIHYSYGVNSTEKGDLSSESTVSRIRTEHFPLTLESARPSHTSQYLCASSERTKVHSGANVLTFGAGSRLTVL.

This clonotype was observed a few times. The chain couples TRBV7-9 to TRBJ2-5; 7 bases agree with TRBD1. V trimming: 5 bases; J trimming: 5 bases; junction bases outside the gene matches: 8. Germline V gives CDR1 SEHNR, CDR2 FQNEAQ (reference sequence). The CDR3 extends over 14 amino acids. CDR3 bases: TGTGCCAGCAGCCCGACAGGGAGCGACGAGACCCAGTACTTC. Translating gives CASSPTGSDETQYF.

There are a few counts of this clonotype. This chain links TRBV7-6 with TRBJ2-7; no definite D call. CDR3 length: 13 amino acids. V dropped 5 bases and J dropped 5 bases, with 13 bases sitting between them. The germline V gene encodes CDR1 SGHVS and CDR2 FNYEAQ. CDR3 sequence (DNA): TGTGCCAGCAGCCCCCTGGAACAGCACGAGCAGTACTTC. This gives the protein CASSPLEQHEQYF. The full variable domain, in which reference TRBV7-6 and TRBJ2-7 provide the parts outside the CDR3, is GAGVSQSPRYKVTKRGQDVALRCDPISGHVSLYWYRQALGQGPEFLTYFNYEAQQDKSGLPNDRFSAERPEGSISTLTIQRTEQRDSAMYRCASSPLEQHEQYFGPGTRLTVT.

The gene calls are TRBV30 and TRBJ1-1; D uncertain. The germline V and J ends were trimmed by 4 bases and 1 base, with 1 base remaining between them. CDR1 is GTSNPN, CDR2 SVGIG, per germline (reference sequence). The CDR3 loop spans 10 amino acids. Here the CDR3 DNA reads TGTGCCTGGAAGAACACTGAAGCTTTCTTT. Its translation: CAWKNTEAFF.

This clonotype was detected ten times or more. The rearrangement uses TRBV18 and TRBJ1-1; D unclear. CDR3 length equals 17 residues. The V and J ends lost 5 bases and 1 base respectively, with 20 bases between them. Germline assignment: CDR1 KGHSH and CDR2 LQKENI. DNA of the CDR3: TGTGCCAGCTCAACACGAAGTAATAAGTCGGGGAACACTGAAGCTTTCTTT. This encodes CASSTRSNKSGNTEAFF.

This clonotype was counted at least ten times. As DNA, the CDR3 is TGTGCCAGCAGTTCCGACAGGGGGGCCTACGAGCAGTACTTC. This gives the protein CASSSDRGAYEQYF. The V and J genes are TRBV12-3 or TRBV12-4 and TRBJ2-7; 9 bases agree with TRBD1. J lost 2 bases, V lost 4 bases, and 3 bases had no gene match. The CDR3 sequence is 14 residues long.